This paragraph reports one T cell receptor (beta chain). Its specificity is not known. The data stem from a study of shared clonotypes between healthy human individuals. About the study: A couple of women and a few men aged 18 to 49 made up the donors.

The assay was immunoSEQ multiplex PCR, and TCRdb's table has in-frame clones only and misses some. The data show 1,500,000 or so clones, more than 95% seen once. Researchers partitioned CD4+ cells into CD45RA+ naive and CD45RA-negative memory subsets. Findings of the study overall: Donors were few, which limited the genetic and exposure-history diversity represented. Estimated richness was generally greater in naive than memory subsets.

The V and J ends lost 1 base and 4 bases respectively, with 13 bases between them. CDR3 length: 15 amino acids. Germline assignment: CDR1 SGHAT and CDR2 FQNNGV. Sequencing was performed on naive CD4+ T cells sorted from blood. The subset was: CD45RA+ positively selected. The clonotype comes from a man aged 30-40 years in good health. V is TRBV11-2 and J is TRBJ1-2; D possibly corresponds to TRBD1 (5 bases). DNA of the CDR3: TGTGCCAGCAGCTTAGCCGGGCAGGGCGGCTATGGCTACACCTTC. Translated, it gives CASSLAGQGGYGYTF.